This note documents a single T cell receptor (beta chain) sequence. As yet, its antigen is unknown. The sample originates from a study of cytomegalovirus exposure and HLA in healthy donors. Study observations and caveats: According to a later analysis, TCR clusters from the first cohort tended to co-occur in the approximately 130 validation repertoires. The CMV antigen specificity of three CMV-associated chains was confirmed through in vitro analysis. As was reported, the classifier diagnosed cytomegalovirus status with high specificity and sensitivity. Listed as cytomegalovirus-associated were 164 TCR beta chains.

Sequencing used immunoSEQ multiplex PCR; TCRdb keeps in-frame clones, though not all of them. The sample includes hundreds of thousands of clones, roughly 89% of them seen just once. The junction had 8 bases not matched to a gene; V was cut back by 3 bases and J by 2 bases. This CDR3 contains 18 residues. The germline CDR1 and CDR2 sequences are SEHNR and FQNEAQ (reference sequence). The chain links TRBV7-9 to TRBJ2-3; 13 nucleotides line up with TRBD2. The TCR sequence derives from a woman between 18 and 29 years old in good health and CMV-seronegative. The specimen sequenced was PBMCs. The CDR3 sequence is CASSFSTGLAGNTDTQYF. The CDR3, as DNA: TGTGCCAGCAGCTTCTCAACGGGACTAGCGGGAAACACAGATACGCAGTATTTT.